These 15 T cell receptor beta chains were all obtained from the same sample, sequenced in a study of shared T cell receptors in the human thymus. Data came from immunoSEQ multiplex PCR; TCRdb stores just in-frame clones and leaves some out. The table has hundreds of thousands of clones, more than 70% seen once. Another study also made use of these data, one on human thymus T cells.

The sequenced sample was thymocytes. These receptors were collected from a boy in the first two years of life with a congenital heart defect.

This chain links TRBV6-5 with TRBJ1-1; TRBD1 is a possible D gene (5 bases). Deletions cut 5 bases from V and 3 bases from J, with 16 bases between. CDR3 size: 15 residues. CDR1 and CDR2 (germline): MNHEY, SVGAGI. CDR3 sequence: CASSLTLGGDTEAFF. The DNA for the CDR3 is TGTGCCAGCAGTCTTACTTTGGGGGGAGACACTGAAGCTTTCTTT.

The V gene is TRBV9, the J gene TRBJ2-1; 13 nucleotides agree with TRBD2. V gave up 3 bases and J gave up 4 bases; unmatched junction bases: 1. Germline CDR1 is SGDLS and CDR2 is YYNGEE. The CDR3 loop spans 15 amino acids. CDR3 amino acids: CASSEGLAGYNEQFF. CDR3 coding DNA: TGTGCCAGCAGCGAGGGACTAGCGGGGTACAATGAGCAGTTCTTC.

This clone was recorded once. The chain has TRBV10-3 and TRBJ2-7; possible D gene TRBD1, 5 bases. CDR1 is ENHRY and CDR2 is SYGVKD in the germline V gene. Trimming left V 7 bases short and J 0 bases short, with 13 bases between. CDR3 length equals 14 residues. DNA for the CDR3: TGTGCCATCACTAGGACACCCGACTCCTACGAGCAGTACTTC. Translated: CAITRTPDSYEQYF.

J is TRBJ2-7 and V is TRBV9; D may be TRBD2 (5 bases). Germline lookup yields CDR1 SGDLS and CDR2 YYNGEE. Deletions cut 0 bases from V and 6 bases from J, with 13 bases between. The CDR3 length is 14 residues. The CDR3, as DNA: TGTGCCAGCAGCGTAGGAGGGCCCCTCTCCGAGCAGTACTTC. Amino acid sequence: CASSVGGPLSEQYF.

V usage is TRBV10-3 and J usage is TRBJ2-1; 7 bases fit TRBD1. This CDR3 spans 14 amino acids. From germline, CDR1 is ENHRY and CDR2 SYGVKD. The junction had 7 bases not matched to a gene; V was cut back by 6 bases and J by 5 bases. The CDR3 protein is CAIRPGQTDNEQFF. In DNA form, the CDR3 reads TGTGCCATCAGGCCGGGACAGACAGACAATGAGCAGTTCTTC.

The chain couples TRBV28 to TRBJ2-7; TRBD2 matches at 10 bases. From germline, CDR1 is MDHEN and CDR2 SYDVKM. Trimming removed 4 bases from V and 7 bases from J; junction bases left unmatched: 10. The CDR3 extends over 15 amino acids. The CDR3 spells CASSSQLAGAGEQYF. The CDR3 coding sequence is TGTGCCAGCAGTTCACAGCTAGCGGGGGCGGGGGAGCAGTACTTC.

The count of this clone is one. The chain combines TRBV5-1 with TRBJ2-3; no clear D. The length of the CDR3 is 15 residues. Trimming pared 7 bases from V and 0 bases from J, leaving 15 bases between. Germline assignment: CDR1 SGHRS and CDR2 YFSETQ. CDR3 in amino acids: CASCRHRQSTDTQYF. The CDR3 DNA sequence: TGCGCCAGCTGCCGACACCGTCAGAGCACAGATACGCAGTATTTT.

This chain joins TRBV27 and TRBJ2-3; TRBD1 might be the D (5 bases). The CDR3 runs to 17 residues. The V end was cut by 1 base, the J end by 2 bases, with 16 bases between. Germline V gives CDR1 MNHEY, CDR2 SMNVEV (reference sequence). The CDR3 DNA reads TGTGCCAGCAGTTTATTTGCAGGGTCCTTACACACAGATACGCAGTATTTT. This sequence encodes CASSLFAGSLHTDTQYF.

This clone was detected once. The chain is built from TRBV28 and TRBJ2-7; D call uncertain. The germline V gene encodes CDR1 MDHEN and CDR2 SYDVKM. The V gene lost 5 bases and the J gene lost 2 bases, with 7 bases spanning the gap. This CDR3 is 12 amino acids long. The CDR3 DNA is TGTGCCAGCAGTCCACAAACCTACGAGCAGTACTTC. Amino acid sequence: CASSPQTYEQYF.

The chain is built from TRBV28 and TRBJ2-2; D is possibly TRBD2 (6 bases). The V and J ends lost 1 base and 3 bases respectively, with 15 bases between them. CDR1 is MDHEN and CDR2 is SYDVKM in the germline V gene. This CDR3 is 17 amino acids long. The CDR3 nucleotides are TGTGCCAGCAGTTTATTTATTCAGCGGGCTTACACCGGGGAGCTGTTTTTT. Its translation: CASSLFIQRAYTGELFF.

Only a few counts were recorded for this clone. This chain joins TRBV6-1 and TRBJ2-1; 10 nucleotides align to TRBD2. V was pared by 7 bases and J by 5 bases, with 8 bases of the junction left unmatched. Germline V gene data show CDR1 as MNHNS and CDR2 as SASEGT. The CDR3 totals 15 residues. CDR3 loop: CASIASGSLDNEQFF. CDR3 nucleotides: TGTGCCAGCATTGCTAGCGGGAGTCTCGACAATGAGCAGTTCTTC.

The chain employs TRBV27 and TRBJ2-7; D is possibly TRBD1 (6 bases). This CDR3 is 14 amino acids long. CDR1 is MNHEY, CDR2 SMNVEV, per germline (reference sequence). Trimming pared 3 bases from V and 2 bases from J, leaving 11 bases between. CDR3 DNA sequence: TGTGCCAGCAGTTTGTCAGGGGAAACCTACGAGCAGTACTTC. Protein: CASSLSGETYEQYF.

The chain couples TRBV4-3 to TRBJ2-7, with 8 bases that match TRBD1. CDR3 length: 15 residues. Germline V gives CDR1 LGHNA, CDR2 YSLEER. Losses at the gene ends were 1 base for V and 5 bases for J; bases not matched to a gene: 7. The CDR3 DNA reads as TGCGCCAGCAGCCAAGGACAGGGGAACTACCACGAGCAGTACTTC. Encoded protein: CASSQGQGNYHEQYF.

This chain joins TRBV4-1 and TRBJ2-7; 9 positions agree with TRBD2. The CDR3 has 15 amino acids. Germline CDR1 MGHRA, CDR2 YSYEKL. V was pared by 3 bases and J by 5 bases, with 8 bases of the junction left unmatched. CDR3 sequence: CASSQGREGLNEQYF. The CDR3 nucleotides are TGCGCCAGCAGCCAGGGGCGGGAGGGCCTCAACGAGCAGTACTTC.

This sequence joins TRBV29-1 and TRBJ2-1, with a tentative D call TRBD2 (6 bases). Germline-derived CDR1 and CDR2 are SQVTM and ANQGSEA. V was cut by 6 bases and J by 0 bases, with 21 bases left in between. This CDR3 has 17 residues. CDR3 sequence: CSVEDLTRASSYNEQFF. The CDR3 coding sequence is TGCAGCGTCGAGGATCTGACTAGAGCGAGCTCCTACAATGAGCAGTTCTTC.